This TCR beta chain was sequenced in a study of T cells in Graves' hyperthyroidism and ophthalmopathy. Germline V gene sequence: CDR1 ENHRY, CDR2 SYGVKD. After removal of 10 bases from V and 12 bases from J, the junction contained 13 bases not matched to a gene. CDR3 length: 13 amino acids. Researchers amplified the TCR beta CDR3 regions from RNA transcripts. RT-PCR in the first round (using the HTBI primer set) targeted the TCR CDR3. Each CDR3 protein gets one entry after TCRdb re-called the multiplex PCR reads with MiXCR. This repertoire shows around 800,000 distinct CDR3 sequences, 38% found once; its top ten account for approximately 8.7%.

The sample consisted of blood. The genes are TRBV10-3 and TRBJ1-2; 11 nucleotides align to TRBD1. This receptor was taken from a man aged 18 to 29 with Graves' hyperthyroidism. The CDR3 loop reads CASSRGTGGDNTF. As DNA, the CDR3 is TGTGCCAGCAGCCGTGGGACAGGGGGAGACAACACCTTC.